The text below deals with one T cell receptor (beta chain). This entry comes from a study of PD-1 blockade in mismatch repair-deficient tumors. The data were produced by immunoSEQ multiplex PCR, yet TCRdb's version contains in-frame clones alone and is incomplete. Here the sample spans 90,000 to 120,000 clones, 65% to 85% being singletons. Trimming took 8 bases from V and 2 from J, leaving 16 bases between them. This CDR3 region has 15 residues. Germline V lookup: CDR1 MNHEY, CDR2 SVGAGI. The rearrangement joins TRBV6-5 to TRBJ2-1; D might be TRBD2 (5 bases). The TCR sequence derives from an adult with mismatch repair-deficient cancer. The sequencing used peripheral blood, collected less than 37 weeks after starting pembrolizumab. For the CDR3, the DNA is TGTGCCAGCGGGAGATACAGTGTCGCCTACAATGAGCAGTTCTTC. Residues: CASGRYSVAYNEQFF.